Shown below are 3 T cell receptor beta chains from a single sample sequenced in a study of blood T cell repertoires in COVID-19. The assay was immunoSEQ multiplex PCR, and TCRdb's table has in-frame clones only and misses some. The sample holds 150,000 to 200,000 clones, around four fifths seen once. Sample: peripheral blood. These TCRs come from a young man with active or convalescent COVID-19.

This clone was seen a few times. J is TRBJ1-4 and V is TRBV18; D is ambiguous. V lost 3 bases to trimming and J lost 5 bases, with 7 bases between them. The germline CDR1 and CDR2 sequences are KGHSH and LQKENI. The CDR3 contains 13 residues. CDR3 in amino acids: CASSPGENEKLFF. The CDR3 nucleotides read TGTGCCAGCTCACCGGGAGAGAATGAAAAACTGTTTTTT.

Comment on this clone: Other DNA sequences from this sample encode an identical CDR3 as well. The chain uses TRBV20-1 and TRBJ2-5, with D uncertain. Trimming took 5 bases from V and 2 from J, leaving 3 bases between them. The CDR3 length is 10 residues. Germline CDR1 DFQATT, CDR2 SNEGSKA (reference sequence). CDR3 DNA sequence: TGCAGTGCTGCGCAAGAGACCCAGTACTTC. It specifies CSAAQETQYF.

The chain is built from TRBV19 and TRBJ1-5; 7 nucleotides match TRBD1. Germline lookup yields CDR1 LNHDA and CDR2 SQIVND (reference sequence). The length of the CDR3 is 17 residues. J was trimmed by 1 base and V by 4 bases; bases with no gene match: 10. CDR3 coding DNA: TGTGCCAGTAGTAGCGACAGGGCGAAAGGAAGCAATCAGCCCCAGCATTTT. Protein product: CASSSDRAKGSNQPQHF.